Detailed here is one T cell receptor beta chain. What it binds is unknown. At one of its ends the junction is not consistent with the germline gene, which may arise from a read error. These data are taken from a study of T cells in Graves' hyperthyroidism and ophthalmopathy. Study outcomes and limitations: A 13 V-J model separated ophthalmopathy from stable hyperthyroidism.

The CDR3 runs 12 residues. Germline CDR1 reads SQVTM; CDR2 reads ANQGSEA. Aged 18 to 65, the patients had hyperthyroidism that was newly diagnosed and had lasted under 2 months. The TCR beta CDR3 regions underwent amplification using RNA transcripts as the source. The study used the HTBI primer set for a first-round RT-PCR of the TCR CDR3. TCRdb recomputed calls from the multiplex PCR reads with MiXCR, one row per CDR3 protein. The table includes about 46,000 distinct CDR3 sequences, 45% to 50% detected once. Sequenced input: peripheral blood or thyroid tissue (not recorded which). This TCR derives from a woman between 45 and 60 years old with Graves' hyperthyroidism. This chain links TRBV29-1 with TRBJ2-7, with D uncertain. CDR3 protein: CSAETPANEQHF. The DNA for the CDR3 is TGCAGTGCTGAAACTCCTGCCAACGAGCAGCACTTC.